The 32 T cell receptor beta chains below were found in one sample sequenced in a study of T cell repertoires in cytomegalovirus infection. No antigen has been assigned to these receptors. TCRdb ran MiXCR on the reads and lists one entry per CDR3 protein. The data hold about a million distinct CDR3 sequences, with around 32% observed a single time. The source material was cultured CD8+ T cells from PBMCs, sampled from culture after CMV antigen stimulation. Receptor source: a human donor in good health (CMV status not recorded). Some clones in this sample may be carry-over from other donors' samples.

The genes are TRBV12-5 and TRBJ1-1; D may be TRBD1 (6 bases). This CDR3 is 14 amino acids long. Per the germline V gene, CDR1 is LGHNT and CDR2 is FRNRAP. V was cut by 6 bases and J by 1 base, with 12 bases left in between. In nucleotides, the CDR3 is TGTGCTAGTGGCCCATCGACAGGGAACACTGAAGCTTTCTTT. Protein product: CASGPSTGNTEAFF.

This clonotype was seen only once. The rearrangement uses TRBV9 and TRBJ1-1; 7 positions agree with TRBD1. CDR3 size: 16 residues. Germline V CDR1 and CDR2: SGDLS, YYNGEE. V lost 2 bases to trimming and J lost 0 bases; unmatched junction nucleotides: 7. This CDR3 is CASSVAGTALNTEAFF. The CDR3 bases are TGTGCCAGCAGCGTCGCCGGGACAGCCTTGAACACTGAAGCTTTCTTT.

This clonotype appeared a single time. V gene TRBV7-2 combines with J gene TRBJ1-1, with a weak D call TRBD1 (6 bases). This CDR3 comprises 14 residues. The V gene's germline CDR1 is SGHTA and CDR2 FQGNSA. Between the trimmed V and J ends, which lost 4 bases and 4 bases, there was a span of 13 bases. CDR3 region: CASSSRNRATEAFF. DNA for the CDR3: TGTGCCAGCAGCTCCCGGAACAGGGCCACTGAAGCTTTCTTT. The entire variable domain, with the rest obtained from reference TRBV7-2 and TRBJ1-1, is as follows: GAGVSQSPSNKVTEKGKDVELRCDPISGHTALYWYRQSLGQGLEFLIYFQGNSAPDKSGLPSDRFSAERTGGSVSTLTIQRTQQEDSAVYLCASSSRNRATEAFFGQGTRLTVV.

The chain joins TRBV27 to TRBJ2-1; D is possibly TRBD1 (6 bases). Germline V gene lookup returns CDR1 MNHEY and CDR2 SMNVEV (reference sequence). This CDR3 region has 15 residues. V was trimmed by 5 bases and J by 5 bases, leaving 16 bases between them. Here the CDR3 reads CASSPTGYPNNEQFF. The DNA of the CDR3 is TGTGCCAGCAGTCCAACAGGGTACCCTAACAATGAGCAGTTCTTC.

Many counts were recorded for this clonotype. The chain has TRBV12-3 or TRBV12-4 and TRBJ2-3, with TRBD2 matching 10 bases. The CDR3 extends over 14 amino acids. Trimming at V came to 8 bases and at J to 5 bases, leaving 7 bases not matched to a gene. The CDR3 is CASALAGAGDTQYF. The DNA for the CDR3 is TGTGCCAGCGCCCTAGCGGGGGCAGGAGATACGCAGTATTTT.

V and J are TRBV6-2 or TRBV6-3 and TRBJ1-1; 9 bases fit TRBD1. The CDR3 runs 14 residues. Per germline, CDR1 MNHEY and CDR2 SVGEGT. V shed 6 bases and J 7 bases; nucleotides not matched to a gene: 9. CDR3 in amino acids: CASSPFRTGVEAFF. The CDR3 nucleotides read TGTGCCAGCAGCCCCTTCCGGACAGGGGTTGAAGCTTTCTTT.

This clonotype has just a few counts. The chain combines TRBV29-1 with TRBJ1-4; a possible D gene is TRBD1 (5 bases). The CDR3 is 11 amino acids. The V end lost 0 bases, the J end lost 12 bases, and 8 bases lay between the germline ends. CDR1 is SQVTM and CDR2 is ANQGSEA in the germline V gene. The DNA for the CDR3 is TGCAGCGTTGAAGATGGGGGGGAACTGTTTTTT. As protein: CSVEDGGELFF.

This clonotype was counted between two and nine times. The CDR3 region is CASSQPSIGNTIYF. The CDR3 DNA reads as TGCGCCAGCAGCCAACCCTCGATTGGAAACACCATATATTTT. V gene TRBV4-1 combines with J gene TRBJ1-3; D remains unclear. Trimming took 2 bases from V and 3 from J, leaving 8 bases between them. Per the germline V gene, CDR1 is MGHRA and CDR2 is YSYEKL. This CDR3 comprises 14 residues.

The chain employs TRBV28 and TRBJ1-1; TRBD1 agrees at 12 bases. V shed 6 bases and J 4 bases; nucleotides not matched to a gene: 9. The CDR3 consists of 16 residues. Germline V gene data show CDR1 as MDHEN and CDR2 as SYDVKM. The CDR3: CASRPGTGGIVTEAFF. In DNA form, the CDR3 reads TGTGCCAGCAGGCCCGGGACAGGGGGCATAGTCACTGAAGCTTTCTTT.

This chain joins TRBV20-1 and TRBJ1-5; tentative D call: TRBD1 (5 bases). Germline CDR1 DFQATT, CDR2 SNEGSKA (reference sequence). CDR3 length: 14 amino acids. Trimming stripped 4 bases from V and 3 bases from J, with 13 bases between. The CDR3 here is CSAKPRQYNQPQHF. Written as DNA, the CDR3 is TGCAGTGCTAAACCCCGACAGTACAATCAGCCCCAGCATTTT.

As concerns this clonotype: As the CDR3 is not closed by the conserved phenylalanine or tryptophan, this likely results from a read error. The chain has TRBV13 and TRBJ2-2; maybe TRBD1 (6 bases). The CDR3 covers 13 residues. Germline assignment: CDR1 PRHDT and CDR2 FYEKMQ (reference sequence). Trimming removed 5 bases at V and 5 bases at J, with 9 bases between. This chain's CDR3 is CASSLRGTGELFL. The DNA of the CDR3 is TGTGCCAGCAGCCTCAGGGGAACCGGGGAGCTGTTTTTG.

CDR3 DNA sequence: TGTGCCAGTAGTATGACCGGGACAGAAAGGTTCTTC. Translation: CASSMTGTERFF. The chain couples TRBV19 to TRBJ2-1; 7 nucleotides line up with TRBD1. The germline V gene has CDR1 LNHDA and CDR2 SQIVND (reference sequence). V shed 3 bases, J shed 15 bases, and the junction held 8 bases outside the gene matches. The CDR3 sequence is 12 residues long.

The J gene is TRBJ2-3, the V gene TRBV7-9; 10 bases align to TRBD2. The CDR3 has 17 residues. Germline V gene sequence: CDR1 SEHNR, CDR2 FQNEAQ (reference sequence). The junction had 11 bases not matched to a gene; V was cut back by 6 bases and J by 2 bases. The CDR3 is CASRSLQTSGYTDTQYF. CDR3 coding DNA: TGTGCCAGCAGGAGTCTACAGACTAGCGGGTACACAGATACGCAGTATTTT.

In its sample, this clonotype was seen a few times. The chain joins TRBV27 to TRBJ1-1; no clear D. The V gene's germline CDR1 is MNHEY and CDR2 SMNVEV (reference sequence). The length of the CDR3 is 15 residues. The germline V and J ends were trimmed by 3 bases and 1 base, with 12 bases remaining between them. CDR3 protein: CASSLRRTQNTEAFF. In DNA, the CDR3 is TGTGCCAGCAGTTTGAGACGGACCCAGAACACTGAAGCTTTCTTT.

This clonotype was observed many times. This chain uses TRBV7-9 with TRBJ2-3; either TRBD1 or TRBD2 may fit D (6 bases each). The CDR3 runs 16 residues. Germline V CDR1 and CDR2: SEHNR, FQNEAQ (reference sequence). V was cut by 4 bases and J by 4 bases, with 18 bases left in between. The CDR3 loop is CASSSSRGAPSDTQYF. The CDR3, as DNA: TGTGCCAGCAGCTCTAGTAGGGGGGCACCCTCAGATACGCAGTATTTT.

A word on this clonotype: One end of the junction fails to match germline, which may point to a read error. The CDR3 DNA reads as TGTGCCAGCAGTCCCGACAGGTCTCAAGAGGCCCAGTACTTC. Its protein is CASSPDRSQEAQYF. J is TRBJ2-5 and V is TRBV12-3 or TRBV12-4; D perhaps matches TRBD1 (6 bases). The CDR3 spans 14 residues.

The chain couples TRBV27 to TRBJ2-6, with 8 bases lining up with TRBD2. CDR1 is MNHEY, CDR2 SMNVEV, per germline (reference sequence). The length of the CDR3 is 18 residues. V was pared by 3 bases and J by 0 bases, with 7 bases of the junction left unmatched. The CDR3 nucleotides are TGTGCCAGCAGTTTTCAAGCGGGGGACCGCTCTGGGGCCAACGTCCTGACTTTC. This sequence encodes CASSFQAGDRSGANVLTF.

Regarding this clonotype: This may come from a read error, since a much larger clone is one base off. The gene calls are TRBV7-9 and TRBJ2-3, with 11 bases that match TRBD2. Germline V gene sequence: CDR1 SEHNR, CDR2 FQNEAQ (reference sequence). The V gene end was trimmed by 5 bases and the J gene end by 4 bases; junction bases not matched to a gene: 5. The CDR3 sequence is 15 residues long. The CDR3 region has the DNA TGTGCCAGCAGCCGTAGCGGGGGGGCCGCAGATACGCAGTATTTT. It translates to CASSRSGGAADTQYF.

The V and J genes are TRBV7-9 and TRBJ2-5, with TRBD1 matching 8 bases. After removal of 1 base from V and 0 bases from J, the junction contained 13 bases not matched to a gene. The germline CDR1 and CDR2 sequences are SEHNR and FQNEAQ (reference sequence). This CDR3 comprises 19 residues. Here the CDR3 reads CASSLVEFQGAPYQETQYF. In nucleotides, the CDR3 is TGTGCCAGCAGCTTAGTAGAATTTCAGGGGGCCCCGTACCAAGAGACCCAGTACTTC.

This clonotype was observed a few times. V gene TRBV19 combines with J gene TRBJ2-2; 7 nucleotides align to TRBD1. Germline CDR1 and CDR2: LNHDA and SQIVND (reference sequence). The ends lost 0 bases at V and 0 bases at J; junction bases unmatched: 7. This CDR3 region has 18 residues. The CDR3 DNA sequence: TGTGCCAGTAGTATAGATTCGGGTCAGGGGGCGAACACCGGGGAGCTGTTTTTT. Translation: CASSIDSGQGANTGELFF.

This clonotype occurred a few times. The chain links TRBV18 to TRBJ1-6, with D perhaps TRBD1 (5 bases). V shed 6 bases and J shed 6 bases, with 18 bases lying between them. Germline CDR1 reads KGHSH; CDR2 reads LQKENI. This CDR3 is built from 16 residues. CDR3 in amino acids: CASSQWGVQVNSPLHF. In DNA, the CDR3 is TGTGCCAGCTCCCAATGGGGCGTCCAGGTTAATTCACCCCTCCACTTT. Full variable domain (remainder filled in from reference TRBV18 and TRBJ1-6): NAGVMQNPRHLVRRRGQEARLRCSPMKGHSHVYWYRQLPEEGLKFMVYLQKENIIDESGMPKERFSAEFPKEGPSILRIQQVVRGDSAAYFCASSQWGVQVNSPLHFGNGTRLTVT.

The chain combines TRBV6-6 with TRBJ1-3; TRBD1 might be the D (5 bases). The ends were cut back, 3 bases at V and 4 bases at J, with 16 bases in the middle. The CDR3 covers 16 residues. Germline loops: CDR1 MNHNY, CDR2 SVGAGI (reference sequence). CDR3 residues: CASSYSSWGTGNTIYF. The CDR3 DNA reads as TGTGCCAGCAGTTATTCCTCCTGGGGGACCGGAAACACCATATATTTT.

This clonotype was picked up a small number of times. The V gene is TRBV11-1, the J gene TRBJ1-1, with TRBD1 matching 7 bases. The V gene's germline CDR1 is SGHAT and CDR2 FQDESV (reference sequence). V dropped 6 bases and J dropped 0; count of bases not matched to a gene: 4. The CDR3 covers 14 residues. Here the CDR3 DNA reads TGTGCCAGCAGGCGACAGGGCGTGAACACTGAAGCTTTCTTT. Protein: CASRRQGVNTEAFF. The full variable domain, rest sourced from reference TRBV11-1 and TRBJ1-1, is EAEVAQSPRYKITEKSQAVAFWCDPISGHATLYWYRQILGQGPELLVQFQDESVVDDSQLPKDRFSAERLKGVDSTLKIQPAELGDSAMYLCASRRQGVNTEAFFGQGTRLTVV.

The chain has TRBV6-1 and TRBJ1-5; no firm D call. V shed 1 base and J shed 3 bases, with 10 bases lying between them. The germline V gene has CDR1 MNHNS and CDR2 SASEGT. The CDR3 sequence is 15 residues long. As DNA, the CDR3 is TGTGCCAGCAGTGAAGGAGCGAGGTACAATCAGCCCCAGCATTTT. It translates to CASSEGARYNQPQHF.

The chain has TRBV19 and TRBJ2-1; 8 nucleotides line up with TRBD2. The CDR3 covers 15 residues. Germline CDR1 LNHDA, CDR2 SQIVND (reference sequence). V was clipped by 3 bases and J by 6 bases; unmatched bases: 7. In DNA form, the CDR3 reads TGTGCCAGTAGTATCTTCCGGGGGGGCCCCAATGAGCAGTTCTTC. Translation: CASSIFRGGPNEQFF. The full variable domain, in which reference TRBV19 and TRBJ2-1 provide the parts outside the CDR3, is DGGITQSPKYLFRKEGQNVTLSCEQNLNHDAMYWYRQDPGQGLRLIYYSQIVNDFQKGDIAEGYSVSREKKESFPLTVTSAQKNPTAFYLCASSIFRGGPNEQFFGPGTRLTVL.

This clonotype was found a few times. The chain uses TRBV6-2 or TRBV6-3 and TRBJ1-1; tentative D call: TRBD1 (5 bases). V was pared by 5 bases and J by 1 base, with 14 bases between. Germline V gene lookup returns CDR1 MNHEY and CDR2 SVGEGT. The CDR3 has 15 amino acids. CDR3 amino acids: CASSTGPTTNTEAFF. The CDR3 DNA sequence: TGTGCCAGCAGTACGGGACCGACGACGAACACTGAAGCTTTCTTT.

This clonotype was found a few times. The V gene is TRBV11-2, the J gene TRBJ2-7; D assignment may be TRBD1 or TRBD2 (5 bases each). V was shortened by 5 bases and J by 2 bases, with 13 bases between the two germline ends. Germline V gene sequence: CDR1 SGHAT, CDR2 FQNNGV. The CDR3 sequence is 14 residues long. The chain's CDR3 is CASSLMGVAYEQYV. In nucleotides, the CDR3 is TGTGCCAGCAGCCTCATGGGGGTAGCCTACGAGCAGTACGTC.

The count of this clonotype is one. CDR3 in amino acids: CASSSQGQGANHGYTF. In DNA, the CDR3 is TGTGCCAGCAGCTCACAGGGACAGGGGGCCAACCATGGCTACACCTTC. This rearrangement joins TRBV7-6 to TRBJ1-2; 12 bases fit TRBD1. The CDR3 covers 16 residues. V lost 4 bases and J lost 6; bases outside the gene matches: 9. Germline CDR1 and CDR2: SGHVS and FNYEAQ.

This clonotype was detected many times. The chain links TRBV7-2 to TRBJ2-5; weak D call: TRBD1 (6 bases). V lost 5 bases and J lost 2, with 15 bases in between. This CDR3 has 15 residues. Germline lookup yields CDR1 SGHTA and CDR2 FQGNSA. CDR3 amino acids: CASSPGHELQETQYF. CDR3 DNA: TGTGCCAGCAGCCCGGGACACGAGTTACAAGAGACCCAGTACTTC. Supplemented by reference TRBV7-2 and TRBJ2-5, the full variable domain reads GAGVSQSPSNKVTEKGKDVELRCDPISGHTALYWYRQSLGQGLEFLIYFQGNSAPDKSGLPSDRFSAERTGGSVSTLTIQRTQQEDSAVYLCASSPGHELQETQYFGPGTRLLVL.

V and J are TRBV5-1 and TRBJ1-1, with 8 bases lining up with TRBD1. This CDR3 has 13 residues. Germline V lookup: CDR1 SGHRS, CDR2 YFSETQ. The V and J ends lost 3 bases and 7 bases, in that order; junction bases with no gene match: 5. The CDR3 DNA reads as TGCGCCAGCAGCTATGGGACAGGAGATGAAGCTTTCTTT. Protein product: CASSYGTGDEAFF.

At least ten counts were recorded for this clonotype. This chain uses TRBV6-1 with TRBJ2-3; no clear D. The germline CDR1 and CDR2 sequences are MNHNS and SASEGT. The germline V and J ends were trimmed by 6 bases and 6 bases, with 13 bases remaining between them. The CDR3 has 13 amino acids. CDR3 in amino acids: CASRAFPRDTQYF. CDR3 DNA: TGTGCCAGCAGAGCGTTCCCCCGCGATACGCAGTATTTT.

A single count supports this clonotype. The chain recombines TRBV27 with TRBJ2-2, with D perhaps matching TRBD1 (6 bases). The length of the CDR3 is 18 residues. V was pared by 7 bases and J by 0 bases, with 21 bases between. The germline V gene encodes CDR1 MNHEY and CDR2 SMNVEV (reference sequence). CDR3 protein: CASISFGAGASNTGELFF. The CDR3 coding sequence is TGTGCCAGCATCTCCTTCGGGGCAGGGGCTTCGAACACCGGGGAGCTGTTTTTT.